Below, 27 T cell receptor beta chains from the same sample are listed, as sequenced in a study of response to subunit inactivated influenza vaccine. TCRdb analysed the RT-PCR reads with MiXCR anew, one entry per CDR3 protein. The table has about 480,000 distinct CDR3 sequences, approximately 10% seen once. The sequencing used PBMCs from blood, collected around seven weeks after vaccination. The receptors were gathered from a man between 45 and 60 years old who received an inactivated influenza vaccine.

In this sample, this clonotype turned up a few times. The rearrangement joins TRBV6-2 or TRBV6-3 to TRBJ2-7; D not certain. The CDR3 has 11 residues. V gave up 10 bases and J gave up 0 bases, with 7 bases separating them. Germline CDR1 and CDR2: MNHEY and SVGEGT. The CDR3, as DNA: TGTGCCACCGCCGCCTCCTACGAGCAGTACTTC. It specifies CATAASYEQYF.

This clonotype was seen only a few times. V is TRBV7-2 and J is TRBJ2-7, with D unclear. The CDR3 is 12 residues long. The germline V gene has CDR1 SGHTA and CDR2 FQGNSA. V lost 7 bases and J lost 7, with 14 bases in between. CDR3 in amino acids: CASTQPQWEQYF. The CDR3 nucleotides read TGTGCCAGCACCCAGCCCCAGTGGGAGCAGTACTTC.

This clonotype was seen a handful of times. This rearrangement joins TRBV7-2 to TRBJ2-5; TRBD2 aligns across 7 bases. The CDR3 has 15 residues. Germline-derived CDR1 and CDR2 are SGHTA and FQGNSA. Trimming took 1 base from V and 5 from J; bases not matched to a gene: 7. The CDR3: CASSLVGGFKETQYF. The CDR3 DNA follows: TGTGCCAGCAGCTTAGTCGGGGGGTTTAAGGAGACCCAGTACTTC.

This clonotype was detected a few times. The chain uses TRBV6-1 and TRBJ1-1; D gene unclear. Deletions cut 6 bases from V and 3 bases from J, with 11 bases between. This CDR3 is 13 amino acids long. Germline values: CDR1 MNHNS, CDR2 SASEGT. The chain's CDR3 is CASRRAVDTEAFF. DNA of the CDR3: TGTGCCAGCAGAAGGGCGGTGGACACTGAAGCTTTCTTT.

This clonotype was counted only a few times. The rearrangement links TRBV20-1 to TRBJ2-1; D gene ambiguous. V was clipped by 6 bases and J by 12 bases, with 15 bases between them. The germline V gene encodes CDR1 DFQATT and CDR2 SNEGSKA (reference sequence). This CDR3 has 11 residues. The chain's CDR3 is CSAPGRIGQFF. The CDR3 DNA sequence: TGCAGTGCCCCTGGACGAATTGGGCAGTTCTTC.

This clonotype was found a few times. This chain joins TRBV7-8 and TRBJ2-3; TRBD1 might be the D (6 bases). Germline values: CDR1 SGHVS, CDR2 FQNEAQ. V was trimmed by 0 bases and J by 3 bases, leaving 16 bases between them. This CDR3 is built from 17 residues. CDR3 coding DNA: TGTGCCAGCAGCTTAGCTGGCCCAGGGGTACCAACAGATACGCAGTATTTT. This translates into CASSLAGPGVPTDTQYF.

This clonotype was counted a few times. The rearrangement uses TRBV7-8 and TRBJ2-4, with 9 bases fitting TRBD1. Germline V CDR1 and CDR2: SGHVS, FQNEAQ. Germline trimming cut 8 bases from V and 4 bases from J; bases unmatched to any gene: 3. This CDR3 contains 13 residues. The CDR3 sequence is CASGTGSKNIQYF. CDR3 in DNA: TGTGCCAGCGGGACAGGGTCAAAAAACATTCAGTACTTC.

There are a few counts of this clonotype. J is TRBJ1-4 and V is TRBV20-1; D possibly corresponds to TRBD1 (5 bases). Trimming removed 6 bases at V and 3 bases at J, with 14 bases between. CDR3 size: 14 residues. The germline V gene has CDR1 DFQATT and CDR2 SNEGSKA (reference sequence). CDR3 in DNA: TGCAGTGCGAGAATATTAGGGGCTAATGAAAAACTGTTTTTT. This encodes CSARILGANEKLFF.

The chain uses TRBV7-9 and TRBJ2-3; possible D gene TRBD2, 6 bases. V was clipped by 4 bases and J by 8 bases, with 19 bases between them. Germline V CDR1 and CDR2: SEHNR, FQNEAQ (reference sequence). The length of the CDR3 is 15 residues. The CDR3 spells CASSSTSTSRGTQYF. CDR3 DNA: TGTGCCAGCAGCTCCACAAGTACCTCGCGGGGTACGCAGTATTTT.

This clonotype was observed a few times. J is TRBJ2-3 and V is TRBV20-1; 11 positions match TRBD2. Germline V CDR1 and CDR2: DFQATT, SNEGSKA (reference sequence). V dropped 3 bases and J dropped 6; count of bases not matched to a gene: 8. The CDR3 loop spans 15 amino acids. The CDR3 DNA reads as TGCAGTGCTAGGGTACTAGCGGGAGCCTCGGATACGCAGTATTTT. This gives the protein CSARVLAGASDTQYF.

V is TRBV12-3 or TRBV12-4 and J is TRBJ1-3; TRBD1 might be the D (6 bases). With 1 base removed from V and 2 bases from J, the gap between germline ends came to 6 bases. The CDR3 loop spans 14 amino acids. CDR3 residues: CASSLGQAGNTIYF. CDR3 nucleotides: TGTGCCAGCAGTTTAGGACAGGCTGGAAACACCATATATTTT.

A note on this clonotype: Just one base apart from a much larger clone, this may be a read error. The rearrangement joins TRBV18 to TRBJ2-7; 12 bases align to TRBD2. The CDR3 is 18 residues long. Germline CDR1 is KGHSH and CDR2 is LQKENI. The ends lost 2 bases at V and 3 bases at J; junction bases unmatched: 11. CDR3 in amino acids: CASSPSSGREAFIYEQYF. The CDR3 nucleotides are TGTGCCAGCTCACCATCTAGCGGGAGGGAGGCATTCATCTACGAGCAGTACTTC.

J is TRBJ1-2 and V is TRBV5-1, with TRBD1 identical over 8 bases. Germline lookup yields CDR1 SGHRS and CDR2 YFSETQ. V dropped 3 bases and J dropped 4; count of bases not matched to a gene: 8. CDR3 length: 15 residues. The DNA of the CDR3 is TGCGCCAGCAGCTCAGGACAGGGACAACTCTATGGCTACACCTTC. Translating gives CASSSGQGQLYGYTF.

The chain recombines TRBV5-1 with TRBJ2-1; TRBD1 might be the D (6 bases). With 4 bases removed from V and 14 bases from J, the gap between germline ends came to 22 bases. The CDR3 is 14 amino acids. The V gene's germline CDR1 is SGHRS and CDR2 YFSETQ. DNA for the CDR3: TGCGCCAGCAGCATAGATTGGGCTCCGGGACATAAGTTCTTC. As protein: CASSIDWAPGHKFF.

The chain is built from TRBV4-2 and TRBJ2-5; tentative D call: TRBD1 (6 bases). The CDR3 sequence is 15 residues long. V was cut by 0 bases and J by 2 bases, with 10 bases left in between. Germline V gene data show CDR1 as LGHNA and CDR2 as YNFKEQ. In DNA form, the CDR3 reads TGTGCCAGCAGCCAAGATATTAGGGGGCAAGAGACCCAGTACTTC. Protein: CASSQDIRGQETQYF.

This clonotype has just a few counts. This chain joins TRBV4-1 and TRBJ2-1; D ambiguous. CDR3 length: 20 amino acids. V lost 0 bases to trimming and J lost 2 bases, with 23 bases between them. Per the germline V gene, CDR1 is MGHRA and CDR2 is YSYEKL. CDR3 in amino acids: CASSQDLTRRGPRTYNEQFF. The CDR3 DNA reads as TGCGCCAGCAGCCAAGATCTGACCAGGCGTGGTCCTAGAACCTACAATGAGCAGTTCTTC.

V and J are TRBV29-1 and TRBJ2-3; D is possibly TRBD1 (5 bases). Germline values: CDR1 SQVTM, CDR2 ANQGSEA. CDR3 size: 13 residues. V shed 4 bases and J shed 6 bases, with 14 bases lying between them. The CDR3 spells CSVVLAGLDTQYF. CDR3 DNA sequence: TGCAGCGTTGTCTTGGCAGGGCTTGATACGCAGTATTTT.

This clonotype was seen more than once but under ten times. The CDR3 sequence: CASSPQFSGGLGEQYF. Here the CDR3 DNA reads TGCGCCAGCAGCCCCCAGTTTTCGGGGGGCTTGGGCGAGCAGTACTTC. The V and J genes are TRBV4-3 and TRBJ2-7; maybe TRBD2 (7 bases). The germline V gene has CDR1 LGHNA and CDR2 YSLEER. The V end was cut by 4 bases, the J end by 6 bases, with 22 bases between. This CDR3 is built from 16 residues.

This chain joins TRBV5-1 and TRBJ1-1; TRBD1 matches 8 bases. Germline CDR1 is SGHRS and CDR2 is YFSETQ. The CDR3 is made up of 13 amino acids. J lost 8 bases, V lost 0 bases, and 3 bases had no gene match. In nucleotides, the CDR3 is TGCGCCAGCAGCTTGGCCGGGGACAGGGAAGCTTTCTTT. Its protein is CASSLAGDREAFF. The full variable domain, in which reference TRBV5-1 and TRBJ1-1 provide the parts outside the CDR3, is KAGVTQTPRYLIKTRGQQVTLSCSPISGHRSVSWYQQTPGQGLQFLFEYFSETQRNKGNFPGRFSGRQFSNSRSEMNVSTLELGDSALYLCASSLAGDREAFFGQGTRLTVV.

This chain joins TRBV29-1 and TRBJ2-7; 9 bases map to TRBD2. This CDR3 contains 15 residues. Germline trimming cut 4 bases from V and 1 base from J; bases unmatched to any gene: 8. Germline assignment: CDR1 SQVTM and CDR2 ANQGSEA. In DNA form, the CDR3 reads TGCAGCGTTGGTGTTAGCGGGAGCACATCCTACGAGCAGTACTTC. This encodes CSVGVSGSTSYEQYF.

This clonotype appeared a few times. The genes are TRBV20-1 and TRBJ2-1; D is perhaps TRBD1 (5 bases). Germline V gene sequence: CDR1 DFQATT, CDR2 SNEGSKA (reference sequence). There are 12 residues in the CDR3. With 3 bases removed from V and 11 bases from J, the gap between germline ends came to 14 bases. The CDR3 sequence: CSASSSAGQQFF. CDR3 nucleotide sequence: TGCAGTGCTAGCTCTTCGGCAGGGCAGCAGTTCTTC.

This chain connects TRBV13 to TRBJ2-3; 8 bases align to TRBD1. V shed 0 bases and J 11 bases; nucleotides not matched to a gene: 4. The CDR3 runs to 13 residues. CDR1 and CDR2 (germline): PRHDT, FYEKMQ (reference sequence). The CDR3 here is CASSLGVGTGQYF. In nucleotides, the CDR3 is TGTGCCAGCAGCTTAGGTGTCGGGACAGGGCAGTATTTT. Combining the CDR3 with reference TRBV13 and TRBJ2-3 gives the whole variable domain AAGVIQSPRHLIKEKRETATLKCYPIPRHDTVYWYQQGPGQDPQFLISFYEKMQSDKGSIPDRFSAQQFSDYHSELNMSSLELGDSALYFCASSLGVGTGQYFGPGTRLTVL.

This clonotype appeared a few times. The V gene is TRBV20-1, the J gene TRBJ2-1, with 7 bases lining up with TRBD1. The CDR3 has 13 amino acids. Germline trimming cut 5 bases from V and 2 bases from J; bases unmatched to any gene: 3. Germline V gives CDR1 DFQATT, CDR2 SNEGSKA (reference sequence). CDR3 nucleotide sequence: TGCAGTGCTCGACAGGGCCCCTACAATGAGCAGTTCTTC. Amino acids: CSARQGPYNEQFF.

The chain couples TRBV12-3 or TRBV12-4 to TRBJ1-5, with TRBD1 matching over 8 bases. The CDR3 loop spans 13 amino acids. V trimming: 1 base; J trimming: 16 bases; junction bases outside the gene matches: 9. The CDR3 region has the DNA TGTGCCAGCAGTTTAGGAAGGGACAGGAACAAACATTTT. Translation gives CASSLGRDRNKHF.

A few counts support this clonotype. The chain joins TRBV28 to TRBJ2-1, with D perhaps matching TRBD2 (6 bases). The CDR3 runs to 15 residues. V dropped 6 bases and J dropped 2 bases, with 14 bases sitting between them. Germline CDR1 MDHEN, CDR2 SYDVKM. CDR3 DNA: TGTGCCAGCAGCAGGGACTTTGACCCCTACAATGAGCAGTTCTTC. Translating gives CASSRDFDPYNEQFF.

CDR3 sequence (DNA): TGTGCCAGCAGCTTGACCGCGGGAGAGACCCAGTACTTC. It specifies CASSLTAGETQYF. The chain uses TRBV7-2 and TRBJ2-5; D might be TRBD2 (5 bases). The CDR3 extends over 13 amino acids. Germline lookup yields CDR1 SGHTA and CDR2 FQGNSA. V was trimmed by 3 bases and J by 4 bases, leaving 9 bases between them. The full variable domain, with the rest looked up from reference TRBV7-2 and TRBJ2-5, is GAGVSQSPSNKVTEKGKDVELRCDPISGHTALYWYRQSLGQGLEFLIYFQGNSAPDKSGLPSDRFSAERTGGSVSTLTIQRTQQEDSAVYLCASSLTAGETQYFGPGTRLLVL.

The chain recombines TRBV27 with TRBJ2-7; TRBD1 aligns across 11 bases. V dropped 10 bases and J dropped 3; count of bases not matched to a gene: 8. The germline gives CDR1 MNHEY, CDR2 SMNVEV (reference sequence). This CDR3 is built from 14 residues. CDR3 nucleotide sequence: TGTGCCACCAATAAGGGGACAGGGGGCTACGAGCAGTACTTC. It encodes CATNKGTGGYEQYF.